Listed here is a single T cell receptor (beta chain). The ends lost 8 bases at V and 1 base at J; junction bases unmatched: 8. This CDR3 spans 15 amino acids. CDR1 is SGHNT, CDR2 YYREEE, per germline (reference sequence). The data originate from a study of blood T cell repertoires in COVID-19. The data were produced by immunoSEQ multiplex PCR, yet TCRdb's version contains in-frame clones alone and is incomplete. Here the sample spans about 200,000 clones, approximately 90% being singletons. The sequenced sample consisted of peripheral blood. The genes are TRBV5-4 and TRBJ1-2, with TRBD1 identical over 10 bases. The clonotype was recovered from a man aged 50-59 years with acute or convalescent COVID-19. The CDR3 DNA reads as TGTGCCAGTAAGGAGACAGGGGGCTTTAACTATGGCTACACCTTC. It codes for CASKETGGFNYGYTF. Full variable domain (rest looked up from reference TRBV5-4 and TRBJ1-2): ETGVTQSPTHLIKTRGQQVTLRCSSQSGHNTVSWYQQALGQGPQFIFQYYREEENGRGNFPPRFSGLQFPNYSSELNVNALELDDSALYLCASKETGGFNYGYTFGSGTRLTVV.